This T cell receptor (beta chain) was observed in a study of CD8 T cells in Susac syndrome. Random hexamers were used to reverse transcribe roughly 0.45 to 1 ug of RNA. An immunoSEQ multiplex PCR amplified TCR beta CDR3 over 54 Vbeta and 13 Jbeta. TCRdb called the immunoSEQ multiplex PCR reads again in MiXCR, with one record for every CDR3 protein. The data contain some 120,000 distinct CDR3 sequences, less than 95% of them seen just once; the ten biggest clones take up 0.1% to 0.15%. Comment on this clonotype: Antigen specificity is unknown.

The CDR3 covers 15 residues. Germline V gene sequence: CDR1 SGHTA, CDR2 FQGTGA. J lost 6 bases, V lost 5 bases, and 12 bases had no gene match. CD8+ and CD4+ T cells circulating in blood were sequenced for TCR beta. It was negative isolation that provided the CD8+ and CD4+ T cells, whereas TEMRA cells were enriched by FACS. Study-level results: The study recognized that the number of individuals in its TCR sequencing and HLA analysis was relatively small.

V and J are TRBV7-3 and TRBJ2-7; 8 nucleotides align to TRBD2. This receptor was identified in a human donor with multiple sclerosis. Input material: CD4+ T cells from PBMCs. The CDR3: CASSLGGTSPSEQYF. The CDR3 DNA sequence: TGTGCCAGCAGCCTAGGTGGGACTAGTCCTAGCGAGCAGTACTTC.